This TCR beta chain was found in a study of coeliac disease. V lost 4 bases and J 3 bases, leaving 11 bases between the germline ends. The CDR3 is 15 residues long. Germline values: CDR1 SGHKS, CDR2 YYEKEE (reference sequence). This clone occurred a few times. What it binds is not known. Study-wide results and caveats: The authors considered this approach unsuitable for unbiased detection of gliadin-specific T cells.

Produced via immunoSEQ multiplex PCR; TCRdb's table is partial and in-frame only. Among over 9,000 clones listed, roughly 71% were seen once. This sequence originates from a woman in her fifties or sixties with celiac disease. The source material was lamina propria lymphocytes from the gut. V is TRBV5-5 and J is TRBJ2-6; D perhaps matches TRBD2 (5 bases). The CDR3 region has the DNA TGTGCCAGCAGCGGGAGTCGAGGTGGGGCCAACGTCCTGACTTTC. The encoded protein is CASSGSRGGANVLTF.